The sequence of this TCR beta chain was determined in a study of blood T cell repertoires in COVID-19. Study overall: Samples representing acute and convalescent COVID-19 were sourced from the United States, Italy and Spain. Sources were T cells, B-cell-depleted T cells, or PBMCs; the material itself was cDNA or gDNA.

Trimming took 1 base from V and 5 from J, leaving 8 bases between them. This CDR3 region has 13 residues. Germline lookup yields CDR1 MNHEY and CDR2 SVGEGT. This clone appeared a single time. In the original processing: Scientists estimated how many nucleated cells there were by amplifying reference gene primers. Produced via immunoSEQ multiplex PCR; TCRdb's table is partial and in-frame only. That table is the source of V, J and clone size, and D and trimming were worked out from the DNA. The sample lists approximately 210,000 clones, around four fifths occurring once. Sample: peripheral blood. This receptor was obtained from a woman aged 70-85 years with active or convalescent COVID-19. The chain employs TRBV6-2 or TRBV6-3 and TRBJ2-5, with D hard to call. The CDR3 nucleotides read TGTGCCAGCAGTTACTTATTGTTCGAGACCCAGTACTTC. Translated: CASSYLLFETQYF.